The present T cell receptor (beta chain) was sequenced within a study of blood T cell repertoires in COVID-19. Study-level information: T cells, B-cell-depleted T cells, or PBMCs provided the cDNA or gDNA that served as material.

Sequenced by immunoSEQ multiplex PCR; TCRdb stores in-frame clones only, minus some. The repertoire has roughly 320,000 clones, just under 90% of them found once; the top ten carry about 6%. CDR1 is MNHEY, CDR2 SVGAGI, per germline. Trimming left V 10 bases short and J 7 bases short, with 17 bases between. The CDR3 runs to 12 residues. The sample comprised peripheral blood. The chain combines TRBV6-5 with TRBJ2-7, with D maybe TRBD2 (6 bases). The origin of this receptor is a woman aged 45-65 years with COVID-19, enrolled during active disease. The CDR3 DNA reads TGTGCCACCAGGGACCGGAGGGAGGAGCAGTACTTC. This translates into CATRDRREEQYF.